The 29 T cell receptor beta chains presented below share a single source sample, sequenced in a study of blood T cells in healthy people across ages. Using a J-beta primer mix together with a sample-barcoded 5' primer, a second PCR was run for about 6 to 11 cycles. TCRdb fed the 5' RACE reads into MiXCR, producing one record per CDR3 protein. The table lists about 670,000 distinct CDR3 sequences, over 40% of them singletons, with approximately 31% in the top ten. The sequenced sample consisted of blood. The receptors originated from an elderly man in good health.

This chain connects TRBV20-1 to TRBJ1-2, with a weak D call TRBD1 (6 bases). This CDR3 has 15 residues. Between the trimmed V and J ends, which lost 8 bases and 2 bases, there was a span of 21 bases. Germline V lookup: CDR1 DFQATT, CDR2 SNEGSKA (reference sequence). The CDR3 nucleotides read TGCAGTCCTCTTGGGGGGGCGGGGCGAAACTATGGCTACACCTTC. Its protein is CSPLGGAGRNYGYTF.

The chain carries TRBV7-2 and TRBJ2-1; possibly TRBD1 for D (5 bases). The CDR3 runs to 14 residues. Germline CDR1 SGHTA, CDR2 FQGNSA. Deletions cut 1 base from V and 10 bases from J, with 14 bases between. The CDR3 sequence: CASSLGGALREQFF. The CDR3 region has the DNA TGTGCCAGCAGCTTAGGTGGGGCGTTAAGGGAGCAGTTCTTC. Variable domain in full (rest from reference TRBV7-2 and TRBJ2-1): GAGVSQSPSNKVTEKGKDVELRCDPISGHTALYWYRQSLGQGLEFLIYFQGNSAPDKSGLPSDRFSAERTGGSVSTLTIQRTQQEDSAVYLCASSLGGALREQFFGPGTRLTVL.

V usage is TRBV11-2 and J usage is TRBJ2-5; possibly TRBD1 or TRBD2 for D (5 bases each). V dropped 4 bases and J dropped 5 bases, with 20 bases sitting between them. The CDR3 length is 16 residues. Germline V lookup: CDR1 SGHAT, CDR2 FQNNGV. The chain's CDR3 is CASSSKTRDRGETQYF. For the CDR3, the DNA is TGTGCCAGCAGCTCAAAAACCCGGGACCGCGGGGAGACCCAGTACTTC.

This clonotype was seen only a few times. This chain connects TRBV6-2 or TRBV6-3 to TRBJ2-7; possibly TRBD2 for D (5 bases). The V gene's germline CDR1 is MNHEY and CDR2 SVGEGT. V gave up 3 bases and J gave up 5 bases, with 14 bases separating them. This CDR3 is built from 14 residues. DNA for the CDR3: TGTGCCAGCAGTTATCCCGCGGGTCCCCACGAGCAGTACTTC. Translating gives CASSYPAGPHEQYF.

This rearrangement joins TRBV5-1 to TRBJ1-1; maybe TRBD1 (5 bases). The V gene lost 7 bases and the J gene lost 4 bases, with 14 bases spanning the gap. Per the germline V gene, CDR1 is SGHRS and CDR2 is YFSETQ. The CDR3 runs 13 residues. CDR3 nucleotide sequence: TGCGCCAGCTCCGGGACGGGGGGCACTGAAGCTTTCTTT. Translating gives CASSGTGGTEAFF.

The CDR3 DNA sequence: TGTGCCAGCAGCTCATATAGCCCGGGACAGGGGACCACCTACGAGCAGTACTTC. It codes for CASSSYSPGQGTTYEQYF. V is TRBV11-2 and J is TRBJ2-7; 10 bases are shared with TRBD1. V gave up 4 bases and J gave up 2 bases; unmatched junction bases: 14. CDR3 length: 18 residues. CDR1 is SGHAT, CDR2 FQNNGV, per germline.

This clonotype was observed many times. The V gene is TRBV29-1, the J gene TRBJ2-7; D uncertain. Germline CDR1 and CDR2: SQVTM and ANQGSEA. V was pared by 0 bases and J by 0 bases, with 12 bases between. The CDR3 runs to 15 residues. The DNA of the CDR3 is TGCAGCGTTGAAGATCGAAATAGGAGCTCCTACGAGCAGTACTTC. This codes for CSVEDRNRSSYEQYF.

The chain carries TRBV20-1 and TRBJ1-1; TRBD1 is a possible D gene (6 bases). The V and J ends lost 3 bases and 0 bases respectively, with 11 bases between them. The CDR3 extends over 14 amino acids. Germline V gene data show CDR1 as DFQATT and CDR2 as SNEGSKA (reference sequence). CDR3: CSASVDSLNTEAFF. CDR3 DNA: TGCAGTGCTAGCGTGGACAGTCTGAACACTGAAGCTTTCTTT.

The CDR3 DNA follows: TGTGCCAGCAGCCAAGCCGGGAGGGCAGATACGCAGTATTTT. This translates into CASSQAGRADTQYF. The chain recombines TRBV7-9 with TRBJ2-3; TRBD2 matches 8 bases. The CDR3 length is 14 residues. With 5 bases clipped from V and 4 bases from J, the junction kept 5 bases outside the gene matches. Germline V lookup: CDR1 SEHNR, CDR2 FQNEAQ (reference sequence).

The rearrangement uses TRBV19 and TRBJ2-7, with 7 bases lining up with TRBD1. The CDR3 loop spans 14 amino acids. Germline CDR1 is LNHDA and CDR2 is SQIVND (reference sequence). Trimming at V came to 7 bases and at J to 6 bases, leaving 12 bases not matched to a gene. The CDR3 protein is CASTQTGSALEQYF. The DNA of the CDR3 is TGTGCCAGTACTCAGACAGGGAGCGCTCTCGAGCAGTACTTC.

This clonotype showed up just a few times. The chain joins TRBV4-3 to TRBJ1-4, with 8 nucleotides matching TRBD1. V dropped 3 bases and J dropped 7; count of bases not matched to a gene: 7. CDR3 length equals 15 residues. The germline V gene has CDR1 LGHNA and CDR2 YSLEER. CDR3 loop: CASSQLGTGTEKLFF. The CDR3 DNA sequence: TGCGCCAGCAGCCAGCTCGGGACAGGTACTGAAAAACTGTTTTTT.

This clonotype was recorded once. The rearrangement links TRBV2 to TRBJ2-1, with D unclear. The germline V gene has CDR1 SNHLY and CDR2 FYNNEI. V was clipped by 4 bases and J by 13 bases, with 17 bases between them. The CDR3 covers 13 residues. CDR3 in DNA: TGTGCCAGCAGTGCAGAAAATCGAGAGACCCAGTTCTTC. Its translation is CASSAENRETQFF. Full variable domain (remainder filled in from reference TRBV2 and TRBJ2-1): EPEVTQTPSHQVTQMGQEVILRCVPISNHLYFYWYRQILGQKVEFLVSFYNNEISEKSEIFDDQFSVERPDGSNFTLKIRSTKLEDSAMYFCASSAENRETQFFGPGTRLTVL.

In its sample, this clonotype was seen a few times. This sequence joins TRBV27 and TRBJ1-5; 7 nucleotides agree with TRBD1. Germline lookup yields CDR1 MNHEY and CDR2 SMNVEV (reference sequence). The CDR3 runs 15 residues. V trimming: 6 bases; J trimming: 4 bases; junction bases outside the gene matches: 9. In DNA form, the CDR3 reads TGTGCCAGCAGCCTAAGGACAGGCGTTAATCAGCCCCAGCATTTT. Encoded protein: CASSLRTGVNQPQHF.

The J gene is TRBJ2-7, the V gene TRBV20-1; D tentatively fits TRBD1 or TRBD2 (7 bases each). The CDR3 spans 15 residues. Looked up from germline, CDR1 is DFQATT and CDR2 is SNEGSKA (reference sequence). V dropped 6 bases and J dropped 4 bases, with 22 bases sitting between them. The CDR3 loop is CSAAGGGPTIYEQYF. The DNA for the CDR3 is TGCAGTGCAGCAGGGGGAGGGCCAACAATTTACGAGCAGTACTTC.

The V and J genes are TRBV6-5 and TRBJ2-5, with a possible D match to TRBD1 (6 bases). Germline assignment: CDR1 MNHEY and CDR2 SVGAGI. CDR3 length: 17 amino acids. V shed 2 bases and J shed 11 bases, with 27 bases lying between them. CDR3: CASSYPEARGRRNEQYF. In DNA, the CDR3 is TGTGCCAGCAGTTACCCAGAAGCAAGGGGGAGACGAAATGAGCAGTACTTC.

The CDR3 spells CSARPYVGKETQYF. CDR3 coding DNA: TGCAGTGCTAGGCCCTACGTGGGGAAAGAGACCCAGTACTTC. The chain joins TRBV20-1 to TRBJ2-5, with unresolved D. Trimming stripped 3 bases from V and 3 bases from J, with 14 bases between. The CDR3 spans 14 residues. Germline values: CDR1 DFQATT, CDR2 SNEGSKA (reference sequence).

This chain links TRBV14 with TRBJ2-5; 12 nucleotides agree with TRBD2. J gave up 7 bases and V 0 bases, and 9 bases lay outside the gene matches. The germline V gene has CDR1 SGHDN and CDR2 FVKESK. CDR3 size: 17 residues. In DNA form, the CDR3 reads TGTGCCAGCAGCCAAGATTTCGGGACTAGCGGGTTAGGGACCCAGTACTTC. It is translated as CASSQDFGTSGLGTQYF.

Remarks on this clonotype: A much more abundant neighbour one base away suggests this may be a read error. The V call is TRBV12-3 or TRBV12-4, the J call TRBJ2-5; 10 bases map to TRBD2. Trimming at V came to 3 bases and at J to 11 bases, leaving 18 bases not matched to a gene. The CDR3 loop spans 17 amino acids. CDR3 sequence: CASSFRASGRFGNEQYF. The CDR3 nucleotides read TGTGCCAGCAGTTTTCGGGCTAGCGGGAGATTTGGCAATGAGCAGTACTTC.

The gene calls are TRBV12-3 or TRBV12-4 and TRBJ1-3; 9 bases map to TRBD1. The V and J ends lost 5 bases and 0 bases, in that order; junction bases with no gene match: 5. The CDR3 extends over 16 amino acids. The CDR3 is CASSLGTGSSGNTIYF. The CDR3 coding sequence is TGTGCCAGCAGTCTCGGGACAGGGAGCTCTGGAAACACCATATATTTT.

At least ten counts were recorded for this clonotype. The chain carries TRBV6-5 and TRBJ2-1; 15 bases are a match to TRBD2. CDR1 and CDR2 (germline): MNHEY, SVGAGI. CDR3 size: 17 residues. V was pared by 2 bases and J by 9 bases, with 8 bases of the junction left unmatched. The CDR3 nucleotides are TGTGCCAGCAGTTACAGTCGGACTAGCGGGAGGGGTGTTGAGCAGTTCTTC. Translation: CASSYSRTSGRGVEQFF.

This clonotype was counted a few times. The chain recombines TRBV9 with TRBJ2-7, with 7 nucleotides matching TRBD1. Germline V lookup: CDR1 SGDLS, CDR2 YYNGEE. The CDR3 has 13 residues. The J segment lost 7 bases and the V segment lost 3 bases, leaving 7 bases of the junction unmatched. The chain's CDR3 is CASSGQGRGEQYF. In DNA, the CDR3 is TGTGCCAGCAGCGGACAGGGCCGGGGTGAGCAGTACTTC.

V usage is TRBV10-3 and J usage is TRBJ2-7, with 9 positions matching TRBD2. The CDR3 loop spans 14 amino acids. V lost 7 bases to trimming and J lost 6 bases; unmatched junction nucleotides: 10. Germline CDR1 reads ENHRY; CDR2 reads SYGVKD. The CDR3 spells CAIMGSGRNGEQYF. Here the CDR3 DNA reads TGTGCCATCATGGGTAGCGGGAGAAACGGCGAGCAGTACTTC.

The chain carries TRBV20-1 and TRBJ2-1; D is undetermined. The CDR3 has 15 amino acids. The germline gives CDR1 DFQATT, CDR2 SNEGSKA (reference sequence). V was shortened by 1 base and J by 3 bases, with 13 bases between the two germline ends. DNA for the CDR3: TGCAGTGCTAGAGTCCCAGCCTTTGGCTACAATGAGCAGTTCTTC. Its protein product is CSARVPAFGYNEQFF.

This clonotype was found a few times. As DNA, the CDR3 is TGTGCCAGCAGCTTAGGGTTGGCTAGCGGGAGGATGTACAATGAGCAGTTCTTC. This sequence encodes CASSLGLASGRMYNEQFF. The chain couples TRBV7-2 to TRBJ2-1; 11 nucleotides match TRBD2. The germline CDR1 and CDR2 sequences are SGHTA and FQGNSA. The junction had 9 bases not matched to a gene; V was cut back by 1 base and J by 4 bases. The CDR3 is made up of 18 amino acids.

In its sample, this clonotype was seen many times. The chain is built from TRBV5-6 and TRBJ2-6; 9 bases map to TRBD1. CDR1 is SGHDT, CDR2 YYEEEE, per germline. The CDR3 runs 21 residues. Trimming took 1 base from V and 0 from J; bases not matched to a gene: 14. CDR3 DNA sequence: TGTGCCAGCAGCTTGCTAGTAGACAGGGGGGAGTGGTACTCTGGGGCCAACGTCCTGACTTTC. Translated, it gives CASSLLVDRGEWYSGANVLTF.

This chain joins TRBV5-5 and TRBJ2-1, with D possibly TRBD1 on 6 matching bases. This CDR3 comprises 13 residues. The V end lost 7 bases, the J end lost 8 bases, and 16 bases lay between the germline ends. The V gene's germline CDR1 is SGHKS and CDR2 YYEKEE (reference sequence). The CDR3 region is CASWLTGTDEQFF. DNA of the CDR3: TGTGCCAGCTGGCTAACAGGGACCGATGAGCAGTTCTTC.

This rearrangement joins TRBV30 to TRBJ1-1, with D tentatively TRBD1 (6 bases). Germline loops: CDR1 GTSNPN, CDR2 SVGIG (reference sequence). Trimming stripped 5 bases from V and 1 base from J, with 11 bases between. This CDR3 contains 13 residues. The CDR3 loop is CAWGGQTNTEAFF. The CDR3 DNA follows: TGTGCCTGGGGGGGACAAACGAACACTGAAGCTTTCTTT.

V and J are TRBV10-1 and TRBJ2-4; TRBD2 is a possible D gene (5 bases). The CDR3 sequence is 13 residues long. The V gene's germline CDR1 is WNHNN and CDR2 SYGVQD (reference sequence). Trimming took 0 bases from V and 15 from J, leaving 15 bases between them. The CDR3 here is CASSESPKEVGYF. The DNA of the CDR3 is TGCGCCAGCAGTGAGTCGCCGAAGGAGGTGGGGTACTTC.

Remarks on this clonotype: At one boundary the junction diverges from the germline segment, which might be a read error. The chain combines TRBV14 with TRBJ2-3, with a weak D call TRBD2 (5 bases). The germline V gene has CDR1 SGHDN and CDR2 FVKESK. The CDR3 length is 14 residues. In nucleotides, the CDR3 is TGTGCCAGCCGCCAAGGAAGTCGGCGCGGGACGCAGTATTTT. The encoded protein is CASRQGSRRGTQYF.